These 7 T cell receptor beta chains were sequenced from one sample in a study of cytomegalovirus exposure and HLA in healthy donors. The PCR had 60 Vbeta and 13 Jbeta primers. The method was immunoSEQ multiplex PCR; TCRdb's version includes in-frame clones alone and lacks a portion of them. The table has 120,000 to 150,000 clones, approximately 79% seen once. The sequencing sample was made of PBMCs. Every receptor here comes from a woman in her twenties or thirties in good health and CMV-seronegative.

V is TRBV30 and J is TRBJ1-2; 8 positions match TRBD1. Germline values: CDR1 GTSNPN, CDR2 SVGIG (reference sequence). The ends lost 0 bases at V and 4 bases at J; junction bases unmatched: 4. There are 14 residues in the CDR3. This CDR3 is CAWSVRTGLYGYTF. Here the CDR3 DNA reads TGTGCCTGGAGTGTAAGGACAGGGCTCTATGGCTACACCTTC. The variable domain in full, with the rest retrieved from reference TRBV30 and TRBJ1-2, is SQTIHQWPATLVQPVGSPLSLECTVEGTSNPNLYWYRQAAGRGLQLLFYSVGIGQISSEVPQNLSASRPQDRQFILSSKKLLLSDSGFYLCAWSVRTGLYGYTFGSGTRLTVV.

The V gene is TRBV5-1, the J gene TRBJ2-1, with 8 bases matching TRBD2. With V trimmed by 0 bases and J by 7 bases, 21 bases remained unmatched. Germline V gene lookup returns CDR1 SGHRS and CDR2 YFSETQ. This CDR3 spans 20 amino acids. The CDR3 DNA sequence: TGCGCCAGCAGCTTGGCCTGGCTTAGGGGACGGGGGGGCCAATATAATGAGCAGTTCTTC. It is translated as CASSLAWLRGRGGQYNEQFF.

The chain couples TRBV30 to TRBJ2-1; D unclear. The CDR3 is 14 residues long. In germline, CDR1 is GTSNPN, CDR2 SVGIG (reference sequence). V was shortened by 4 bases and J by 0 bases, with 10 bases between the two germline ends. DNA of the CDR3: TGTGCCTGGATAACTGTGAGCTCCTACAATGAGCAGTTCTTC. Translated: CAWITVSSYNEQFF.

The V and J genes are TRBV10-3 and TRBJ2-5, with TRBD2 identical over 10 bases. CDR3 size: 16 residues. Germline lookup yields CDR1 ENHRY and CDR2 SYGVKD. V shed 0 bases and J 4 bases; nucleotides not matched to a gene: 5. The CDR3 nucleotides are TGTGCCATCAGTGAGTCAGGGACTAGCGCCCCAGAGACCCAGTACTTC. Encoded protein: CAISESGTSAPETQYF.

This clone has just one count. The V call is TRBV28, the J call TRBJ2-7, with D perhaps TRBD1 (6 bases). Trimming left V 5 bases short and J 6 bases short, with 14 bases between. The CDR3 runs 13 residues. Germline CDR1 and CDR2: MDHEN and SYDVKM. DNA of the CDR3: TGTGCCAGCAGTGCGCAGGGGTATAGCGAGCAGTACTTC. Residues: CASSAQGYSEQYF.

The V gene is TRBV30, the J gene TRBJ2-3; 7 bases align to TRBD2. CDR1 GTSNPN and CDR2 SVGIG come from the germline V gene (reference sequence). CDR3 size: 14 residues. The CDR3 reads CAREERGFSDTQYF. CDR3 DNA sequence: TGTGCTCGAGAGGAGCGGGGCTTTTCAGATACGCAGTATTTT.

The chain is built from TRBV5-4 and TRBJ1-4; 7 nucleotides agree with TRBD1. CDR3 size: 16 residues. The V and J ends lost 0 bases and 8 bases, in that order; junction bases with no gene match: 10. Germline loops: CDR1 SGHNT, CDR2 YYREEE (reference sequence). CDR3 coding DNA: TGTGCCAGCAGCTTGGAACCGGGACAGTATTCAGAAAAACTGTTTTTT. This codes for CASSLEPGQYSEKLFF. Full variable domain (outside the CDR3, taken from reference TRBV5-4 and TRBJ1-4): ETGVTQSPTHLIKTRGQQVTLRCSSQSGHNTVSWYQQALGQGPQFIFQYYREEENGRGNFPPRFSGLQFPNYSSELNVNALELDDSALYLCASSLEPGQYSEKLFFGSGTQLSVL.